Presented here are 8 T cell receptor beta chains from one specimen sequenced in a study of blood T cell repertoires in COVID-19 (dated by TCRdb to 2018 to 2021). Library preparation used the immunoSEQ multiplex PCR assay. Imported from immuneACCESS, the table was reduced by TCRdb to in-frame sequences with V and J called. These copies leave out some clones; in studies compared against another copy, an unresolved V gene accounts for under half, and the cause of the remainder is not known. Within this sample are 88,000 or so clones, with less than 90% of them counted one time only. The ten largest make up roughly 6.5% of the sample. Sequencing was carried out using peripheral blood. Receptor source: a man aged 55-75 years with acute or convalescent COVID-19.

The table lists this clone with a few counts. This chain's CDR3 is CASILNGNTEAFF. For the CDR3, the DNA is TGTGCCAGTATACTGAATGGGAACACTGAAGCTTTCTTT. The rearrangement links TRBV19 to TRBJ1-1; D is uncertain. V dropped 7 bases and J dropped 1 base, with 10 bases sitting between them. This CDR3 is 13 amino acids long. Germline CDR1 reads LNHDA; CDR2 reads SQIVND (reference sequence). Drawing the rest from reference TRBV19 and TRBJ1-1, the complete variable domain is DGGITQSPKYLFRKEGQNVTLSCEQNLNHDAMYWYRQDPGQGLRLIYYSQIVNDFQKGDIAEGYSVSREKKESFPLTVTSAQKNPTAFYLCASILNGNTEAFFGQGTRLTVV.

This clone occurred once. The chain uses TRBV6-5 and TRBJ2-1; tentative D call: TRBD2 (6 bases). Trimming pared 6 bases from V and 4 bases from J, leaving 13 bases between. This CDR3 contains 14 residues. Germline CDR1 and CDR2: MNHEY and SVGAGI. The CDR3 coding sequence is TGTGCCAGCAGCTTGGCGACTAGATACAATGAGCAGTTCTTC. It specifies CASSLATRYNEQFF.

V and J are TRBV2 and TRBJ1-1, with D possibly being TRBD1 (5 bases). The CDR3 runs 15 residues. V was trimmed by 1 base and J by 4 bases, leaving 13 bases between them. The germline V gene encodes CDR1 SNHLY and CDR2 FYNNEI. DNA of the CDR3: TGTGCCAGCAGTGAAGATGGTGGGGGGGGCACTGAAGCTTTCTTT. Protein sequence: CASSEDGGGGTEAFF.

A note on this clone: Germline and junction disagree at one end, which may indicate a read error. The gene calls are TRBV20-1 and TRBJ1-1; D may be TRBD1 (5 bases). The CDR3 is 13 residues long. Per the germline V gene, CDR1 is DFQATT and CDR2 is SNEGSKA (reference sequence). This CDR3 reads CSASLEWGTEAFF. Here the CDR3 DNA reads TGCAGTGCTAGTCTGGAATGGGGCACTGAAGCTTTTTTT.

The chain links TRBV3-1 (or the pseudogene TRBV3-2) to TRBJ2-5, with 8 positions matching TRBD2. Germline-derived CDR1 and CDR2 are LGHDT and YNNKEL (reference sequence). This CDR3 has 18 residues. V lost 1 base to trimming and J lost 2 bases; unmatched junction nucleotides: 12. The CDR3 is CASSQGTSYLTSQETQYF. Written as DNA, the CDR3 is TGTGCCAGCAGCCAAGGGACTAGCTATCTTACCTCTCAAGAGACCCAGTACTTC.

The CDR3 sequence is CATRQGDEKLFF. The CDR3 DNA reads as TGTGCCACCAGGCAGGGGGATGAAAAACTGTTTTTT. This chain connects TRBV15 to TRBJ1-4; 7 bases line up with TRBD1. The CDR3 runs 12 residues. The V gene end was trimmed by 6 bases and the J gene end by 6 bases; junction bases not matched to a gene: 1. CDR1 and CDR2 from the germline V gene are LNHNV and YYDKDF (reference sequence).

This sequence joins TRBV27 and TRBJ1-1, with 7 bases matching TRBD1. V lost 8 bases to trimming and J lost 1 base; unmatched junction nucleotides: 13. The CDR3 contains 16 residues. Germline V gene lookup returns CDR1 MNHEY and CDR2 SMNVEV (reference sequence). CDR3 bases: TGTGCCAGCCGTGAAGTCTGGGGGACAGCGAACACTGAAGCTTTCTTT. Protein sequence: CASREVWGTANTEAFF.

The CDR3 DNA reads TGTGCCAGTAGTATGGGACTTCCAGATAGCAATCAGCCCCAGCATTTT. As protein: CASSMGLPDSNQPQHF. The chain employs TRBV19 and TRBJ1-5; D is perhaps TRBD1 (5 bases). The V gene's germline CDR1 is LNHDA and CDR2 SQIVND (reference sequence). This CDR3 is built from 16 residues. Trimming cost V 3 bases and J 0 bases, with 12 bases left between them.